A selection of T cell receptor beta chains follows, all from one sample in a study of T cells in Graves' hyperthyroidism and ophthalmopathy. TCRdb independently ran MiXCR on the multiplex PCR reads; one entry per CDR3 protein. The sample contains under 550,000 distinct CDR3 sequences, around 20% of which appear only once. The sequenced material came from blood. The source of these receptors is a man in his forties with Graves' ophthalmopathy. Both conserved end residues are part of each CDR3. D genes are given only for firm matches. Rows may omit the clone size; those that give it use once, few, many or a size class.

j_call d_call v_call clone_size cdr3_nt cdr3_aa
TRBJ2-7 TRBD2 TRBV16 few TGTGCCAGCAGCCCTCGGAGCGGGGGTTTCTACGAGCAGTACTTC CASSPRSGGFYEQYF
TRBJ2-3 TRBD2 TRBV6-1 few TGTGCCACCAGACGTCTAGCGGGGGTCACAGATACGCAGTATTTT CATRRLAGVTDTQYF
TRBJ2-2 . TRBV6-1 few TGTGCCAGCAGTTTCCTGACAGACACCGGGGAGCTGTTTTTT CASSFLTDTGELFF
TRBJ2-7 TRBD2 TRBV6-1 . TGTGCCAGCGGACTAGTGTACGAGCAGTACTTC CASGLVYEQYF
TRBJ1-1 . TRBV12-3/TRBV12-4 . TGTGCCAGCAGTGTTGGGGGGGCAAGGAACACTGAAGCTTTCTTT CASSVGGARNTEAFF
TRBJ1-6 . TRBV7-9 few TGTGCCAGGTGGGCGATTGTTAATTCACCCCTCCACTTT CARWAIVNSPLHF
TRBJ2-6 TRBD2 TRBV27 . TGTGCCAGCAGTTTGACTAGCGGGAGGCCGAGGGCCAACGTCCTGACTTTC CASSLTSGRPRANVLTF
TRBJ2-2 TRBD1 TRBV2 many TGTGCCAGCAGTGACACGAAGGGACAGGGGTCTCACACCGGGGAGCTGTTTTTT CASSDTKGQGSHTGELFF
TRBJ1-5 . TRBV20-1 few TGCAGTGCTGGACTCGGACAGAGTAGCAATCAGCCCCAGCATTTT CSAGLGQSSNQPQHF
TRBJ1-3 . TRBV6-6 few TGTGCCAGCAGTTACGTGATGTCTACTGGAAACACCATATATTTT CASSYVMSTGNTIYF
TRBJ2-5 . TRBV12-3/TRBV12-4 few TGTGCCAGCAGCTCTCCGTGGGGGGGCCCGGAGACCCAGTACTTC CASSSPWGGPETQYF
TRBJ2-1 TRBD2 TRBV2 many TGTGCCAGCACCCCATCACTAGCGGGAGGGCCGCGGCAGTTCTTC CASTPSLAGGPRQFF
TRBJ2-7 . TRBV10-3 . TGTGCCATGTCCGGGACTGTCTCCTACGAGCAGTACTTC CAMSGTVSYEQYF
TRBJ1-4 TRBD1 TRBV12-3/TRBV12-4 few TGTGCCAGCAGTCTGGCCTTTACCGGGACAGGCGAAAAACTGTTTTTT CASSLAFTGTGEKLFF
TRBJ1-2 . TRBV29-1 few TGCAGCGTCGAAGGTGGAACAACACGGGACTATGGCTACACCTTC CSVEGGTTRDYGYTF
TRBJ2-2 . TRBV14 . TGTGCCAGCAGCCAAAGGACGGACCCACGTAGCGGGGAGCTGTTTTTT CASSQRTDPRSGELFF
TRBJ1-2 . TRBV12-3/TRBV12-4 many TGTGCCAGCAGTTTCCCCCCCAACTATGGCTACACCTTC CASSFPPNYGYTF
TRBJ1-1 TRBD1 TRBV19 . TGTGCCAGTAGTATAGGGGGGACAGAACCAATGAACACTGAAGCTTTCTTT CASSIGGTEPMNTEAFF
TRBJ2-2 . TRBV4-1 few TGCGCCAGCAGCCGAGAGACCGGGGTCCTGAACACCGGGGAGCTGTTTTTT CASSRETGVLNTGELFF
TRBJ1-5 . TRBV28 few TGTGCCAGCAGTTTGTACAGGGTGGGGTATAGCAATCAGCCCCAGCATTTT CASSLYRVGYSNQPQHF
TRBJ1-5 . TRBV12-3/TRBV12-4 many TGTGCCAGCCGATATACCCCGGAAGCCTTCTCAAGCAATCAGCCCCAGCATTTT CASRYTPEAFSSNQPQHF
TRBJ1-4 TRBD1 TRBV12-3/TRBV12-4 many TGTGCCAGCAGTTCCCAGGGGGCTCGGGAAAAACTGTTTTTT CASSSQGAREKLFF